These T cell receptor beta chains were read from a single sample in a study of PD-L1 blockade in urothelial cancer. The table came from immunoSEQ multiplex PCR; TCRdb's copy has only in-frame clones and leaves some out. Here the sample spans some 30,000 clones, 87% being singletons. Here the sequenced sample was PBMCs, taken around atezolizumab (anti-PD-L1) treatment. These receptors were obtained from a man aged 45-65 years with urothelial cancer. CDR3s include the opening cysteine and the closing phenylalanine or tryptophan. A D gene is named only where the DNA matches it firmly. Size values are once, few and many counts, or a class for expanded clones, and some rows have none.

j_call | cdr3_length | v_call | clone_size | d_call | cdr3_nt | cdr3_aa
TRBJ1-2 | 13 | TRBV7-9 | NA | NA | TGTGCCAGCACCGGTAGGGGGACACATGGCTACACCTTC | CASTGRGTHGYTF
TRBJ2-1 | 14 | TRBV27 | NA | NA | TGTGCCAGCCTATTAAGGGGACACCACAATGAGCAGTTCTTC | CASLLRGHHNEQFF
TRBJ1-4 | 13 | TRBV18 | NA | NA | TGTGCCAGCTCACCCTCCGGGAATGAAAAACTGTTTTTT | CASSPSGNEKLFF
TRBJ2-6 | 16 | TRBV6-5 | NA | NA | TGTGCCAGCAGTTACTCTGGGCGCGCTGGGGCCAACGTCCTGACTTTC | CASSYSGRAGANVLTF
TRBJ2-7 | 16 | TRBV5-1 | once | TRBD1 | TGCGCCAGCAGCTTGTGGGGGACAGGGGATTTAGACGAGCAGTACTTC | CASSLWGTGDLDEQYF
TRBJ2-1 | 15 | TRBV5-1 | NA | TRBD2 | TGCGCCAGCAGCTTGGAGGCGGGGGGGTACAATGAGCAGTTCTTC | CASSLEAGGYNEQFF
TRBJ1-2 | 12 | TRBV9 | NA | TRBD1 | TGTGCCAGCAGCGCACAGGGGGCGGACTACACCTTC | CASSAQGADYTF
TRBJ1-3 | 16 | TRBV5-1 | NA | TRBD1 | TGCGCCAGCAGCTTGGAGGGACAGGCCTTTGGAAACACCATATATTTT | CASSLEGQAFGNTIYF
TRBJ2-5 | 13 | TRBV27 | NA | TRBD2 | TGTGCCAGCCGACGGGCGGGGGAAGAGACCCAGTACTTC | CASRRAGEETQYF
TRBJ2-7 | 12 | TRBV9 | NA | NA | TGTGCCAGCAGCCCCCGCGAAAACGAGCAGTACTTC | CASSPRENEQYF
TRBJ2-5 | 13 | TRBV18 | NA | TRBD2 | TGTGCCAGCCGGGGGGGGAGAGGAGAGACCCAGTACTTC | CASRGGRGETQYF
TRBJ1-2 | 15 | TRBV5-1 | medium-sized | TRBD1 | TGCGCCAGCAGCGTATCAACAGGGGGCGGAGGGGGCTACACCTTC | CASSVSTGGGGGYTF
TRBJ2-4 | 17 | TRBV30 | NA | TRBD1 | TGTGCCTCCACAACCGGGACAGGGCCGGGTCGGGCCTACATTCAGTACTTC | CASTTGTGPGRAYIQYF
TRBJ1-1 | 16 | TRBV4-3 | NA | NA | TGCGCCAGCAGCCAAGAGCACCCTACAGGGTTCACTGAAGCTTTCTTT | CASSQEHPTGFTEAFF
TRBJ1-5 | 13 | TRBV29-1 | NA | TRBD1 | TGCAGCGTGAGGACAGGGGAATATCAGCCCCAGCATTTT | CSVRTGEYQPQHF
TRBJ2-7 | 15 | TRBV6-6 | NA | NA | TGTGCCAGCAGTCCGGACCCGGGACTCCCTGGCGAGCAGTACTTC | CASSPDPGLPGEQYF
TRBJ2-5 | 13 | TRBV28 | NA | NA | TGTGCCAGCACCAGGCAGGGGCGGGAGACCCAGTACTTC | CASTRQGRETQYF
TRBJ2-1 | 14 | TRBV2 | NA | NA | TGTGCCAGCAGTGAACGCGGGGGCCTCAATGAGCAGTTCTTC | CASSERGGLNEQFF
TRBJ1-1 | 15 | TRBV9 | NA | TRBD1 | TGTGCCAGCAGCGCTTCCCTACAGGGGTTTACTGAAGCTTTCTTT | CASSASLQGFTEAFF
TRBJ2-6 | 22 | TRBV19 | NA | TRBD2 | TGTGCCAGTAGTATAGGATTAGCGGGAGGGCCTTTTGTCCCACCTGGGGCCAACGTCCTGACTTTC | CASSIGLAGGPFVPPGANVLTF
TRBJ2-1 | 15 | TRBV18 | NA | TRBD1 | TGTGCCAGCTCACGAGGGACAGGGAATGGGGGAGGTCAGTTCTTC | CASSRGTGNGGGQFF
TRBJ2-1 | 14 | TRBV2 | NA | TRBD2 | TGTGCCAGCATGACTAGCGGGAGTTTGAATGAGCAGTTCTTC | CASMTSGSLNEQFF
TRBJ2-2 | 15 | TRBV5-1 | NA | TRBD2 | TGCGCCAGCATACCCGGGGAGGGGTCCACCGGGGAGCTGTTTTTT | CASIPGEGSTGELFF
TRBJ2-1 | 15 | TRBV19 | NA | TRBD2 | TGTGCCAGTGGGGGACTAGCTTCCTCCTACAATGAGCAGTTCTTC | CASGGLASSYNEQFF
TRBJ2-1 | 15 | TRBV19 | NA | NA | TGTGCCAGTAGCCCTGTCCGCGGGGACTACAATGAGCAGTTCTTC | CASSPVRGDYNEQFF
TRBJ2-1 | 12 | TRBV11-3 | NA | NA | TGTGCCAGCAGCTCGAGAGGAAGTGAGCAGTTCTTC | CASSSRGSEQFF
TRBJ2-1 | 13 | TRBV13 | NA | NA | TGTGCCAGCAGCTTAGAACTAGCAGGTGAGCAGTTCTTC | CASSLELAGEQFF
TRBJ2-5 | 16 | TRBV4-3 | NA | TRBD2 | TGCGCCAGCAGCCAAGATCTGGCGGGAGGGCCGCAGACCCAGTACTTC | CASSQDLAGGPQTQYF
TRBJ2-2 | 16 | TRBV11-3 | NA | NA | TGTGCCAGCAGCTTAGTCTCGGATACAGGTGGCGGGGAGCTGTTTTTT | CASSLVSDTGGGELFF
TRBJ2-7 | 14 | TRBV10-1 | NA | TRBD2 | TGCGCCAGCAGTCCTAGCGGGAGTCCCTACGAGCAGTACTTC | CASSPSGSPYEQYF
TRBJ2-7 | 15 | TRBV18 | once | TRBD1 | TGTGCCAGCTCACCAACAGGGGGCGTCTGGGACGAGCAGTACTTC | CASSPTGGVWDEQYF
TRBJ2-7 | 15 | TRBV27 | NA | TRBD1 | TGTGCCAGCAGTTTTTCGGGGACAGGTCTTGTCGAGCAGTACTTC | CASSFSGTGLVEQYF
TRBJ2-5 | 14 | TRBV15 | NA | NA | TGTGCCACCAGCAGAGGCAGGAACCGAGAGACCCAGTACTTC | CATSRGRNRETQYF
TRBJ1-2 | 15 | TRBV4-1 | NA | TRBD1 | TGCGCCAGCAGCCCCGGGACAGGGGAAAACTATGGCTACACCTTC | CASSPGTGENYGYTF
TRBJ2-3 | 15 | TRBV30 | NA | TRBD2 | TGTGCCTGGAGTGAAGGGACTAGCGGGTTACATACGCAGTATTTT | CAWSEGTSGLHTQYF
TRBJ1-1 | 11 | TRBV18 | NA | NA | TGTGCCAGCTCCCAGCAGGCTGAAGCTTTCTTT | CASSQQAEAFF
TRBJ2-7 | 15 | TRBV5-1 | NA | TRBD1 | TGCGCCAGCAGCCCGGGTGGGACAGGGAAATACGAGCAGTACTTC | CASSPGGTGKYEQYF
TRBJ1-1 | 14 | TRBV7-3 | NA | NA | TGTGCCAGCAGCCCTCCGGGACTCCCTCAAGCAGCTTTCTTT | CASSPPGLPQAAFF
TRBJ1-1 | 12 | TRBV30 | few | NA | TGTGCCTGGACGGTCATGAACACTGAAGCTTTCTTT | CAWTVMNTEAFF